This T cell receptor (beta chain) was captured in a study of T-cell reconstitution after alpha-beta-depleted transplantation in children. The library targeted TCRbeta and was prepared with unique molecular identifiers. Using its own MiXCR run on the PCR reads, TCRdb lists one record per CDR3 protein. The sample contains about 500,000 distinct CDR3 sequences, 30% to 35% of which appear only once. The CDR3 runs to 12 residues. With 2 bases clipped from V and 15 bases from J, the junction kept 4 bases outside the gene matches. The sequences come from PBMCs from the stem cell graft donor, collected from the stem cell graft. The clonotype was recovered from a human donor who donated a stem cell graft to a child with aplastic anemia. The chain employs TRBV7-1 and TRBJ2-1; TRBD2 matches 10 bases. TRBV7-1 is an ORF, with its function uncertain. The CDR3 region is CASSSSRTSGFF. CDR3 DNA: TGTGCCAGCAGCTCATCGAGGACTAGCGGGTTCTTC.